A selection of T cell receptor beta chains follows, all from one sample in a study of T-cell reconstitution after alpha-beta-depleted transplantation in children. TCRdb redid the calling of the PCR reads with MiXCR, one entry per CDR3 protein. This table holds a few hundred thousand distinct CDR3 sequences, approximately 9.8% found once. The source was PBMCs from the stem cell graft donor, collected from the stem cell graft. Receptors were obtained from a human donor who donated a stem cell graft to a child with SCID. CDR3s include the opening cysteine and the closing phenylalanine or tryptophan. Each record gives: J gene, clone size, V gene, D gene, CDR3 protein, CDR3 DNA. The D gene is left open where the match is weak. The size field is filled for only some rows; it gives once, few, many or a size class.

j_gene: TRBJ2-1; abundance: few; v_gene: TRBV20-1; d_gene: .; CDR3aa: CSARDVGDEQFF; CDR3nt: TGCAGTGCTAGAGATGTAGGGGATGAGCAGTTCTTC
j_gene: TRBJ2-2; abundance: .; v_gene: TRBV10-1; d_gene: .; CDR3aa: CASREDTGELFF; CDR3nt: TGCGCCAGCAGAGAAGACACCGGGGAGCTGTTTTTT
j_gene: TRBJ2-5; abundance: few; v_gene: TRBV7-9; d_gene: .; CDR3aa: CASSGERSKETQYF; CDR3nt: TGTGCCAGCAGCGGAGAGCGGTCGAAGGAGACCCAGTACTTC
j_gene: TRBJ2-7; abundance: few; v_gene: TRBV20-1; d_gene: TRBD2; CDR3aa: CSASSSGGPSYEQYF; CDR3nt: TGCAGTGCTAGCTCTAGCGGGGGCCCCTCCTACGAGCAGTACTTC
j_gene: TRBJ2-3; abundance: few; v_gene: TRBV27; d_gene: TRBD2; CDR3aa: CASRGLAGDTQYF; CDR3nt: TGTGCCAGCAGAGGACTAGCGGGAGATACGCAGTATTTT
j_gene: TRBJ2-3; abundance: .; v_gene: TRBV7-3; d_gene: .; CDR3aa: CASSSQPPDTQYF; CDR3nt: TGTGCCAGCAGCTCCCAACCCCCAGATACGCAGTATTTT
j_gene: TRBJ2-5; abundance: few; v_gene: TRBV6-1; d_gene: TRBD2; CDR3aa: CASSPLTSGGETQYF; CDR3nt: TGTGCCAGCAGTCCGCTGACTAGCGGGGGAGAGACCCAGTACTTC
j_gene: TRBJ1-1; abundance: few; v_gene: TRBV27; d_gene: TRBD1; CDR3aa: CASSRQGLNTEAFF; CDR3nt: TGTGCCAGCAGCAGACAGGGCCTGAACACTGAAGCTTTCTTT
j_gene: TRBJ1-4; abundance: many; v_gene: TRBV20-1; d_gene: .; CDR3aa: CSASTNEKLFF; CDR3nt: TGCAGTGCTAGTACTAATGAAAAACTGTTTTTT
j_gene: TRBJ2-3; abundance: .; v_gene: TRBV12-3/TRBV12-4; d_gene: .; CDR3aa: CASSPYRDTQYF; CDR3nt: TGTGCCAGCAGTCCTTACCGAGATACGCAGTATTTT
j_gene: TRBJ2-3; abundance: few; v_gene: TRBV9; d_gene: .; CDR3aa: CASSVGAAGSGTQYF; CDR3nt: TGTGCCAGCAGCGTAGGGGCGGCGGGAAGCGGTACGCAGTATTTT
j_gene: TRBJ1-4; abundance: few; v_gene: TRBV6-5; d_gene: TRBD1; CDR3aa: CASSTETGRREKLFF; CDR3nt: TGTGCCAGCAGTACCGAGACAGGGAGGAGAGAAAAACTGTTTTTT
j_gene: TRBJ2-7; abundance: many; v_gene: TRBV6-1; d_gene: .; CDR3aa: CASSTRAIYEQYF; CDR3nt: TGTGCCAGCAGTACCCGGGCCATCTACGAGCAGTACTTC
j_gene: TRBJ2-1; abundance: few; v_gene: TRBV18; d_gene: .; CDR3aa: CASSPPGGPFDEQFF; CDR3nt: TGTGCCAGCTCACCCCCCGGGGGACCTTTCGATGAGCAGTTCTTC
j_gene: TRBJ2-7; abundance: .; v_gene: TRBV12-3/TRBV12-4; d_gene: TRBD2; CDR3aa: CASSLEAGGGYEQYF; CDR3nt: TGTGCCAGCAGTTTGGAGGCGGGGGGGGGTTACGAGCAGTACTTC
j_gene: TRBJ2-1; abundance: .; v_gene: TRBV11-3; d_gene: TRBD1; CDR3aa: CASSSRDSNEQFF; CDR3nt: TGTGCCAGCAGCTCCCGGGACAGCAATGAGCAGTTCTTC
j_gene: TRBJ2-5; abundance: .; v_gene: TRBV7-6; d_gene: TRBD2; CDR3aa: CASSFRTSEKQETQYF; CDR3nt: TGTGCCAGCAGCTTTCGCACTAGCGAGAAACAAGAGACCCAGTACTTC
j_gene: TRBJ2-2; abundance: .; v_gene: TRBV5-1; d_gene: .; CDR3aa: CASSLVRGQNTGELFF; CDR3nt: TGCGCCAGCAGCTTGGTTCGTGGACAGAACACCGGGGAGCTGTTTTTT
j_gene: TRBJ1-2; abundance: few; v_gene: TRBV6-5; d_gene: TRBD1; CDR3aa: CASSSTGDGYTF; CDR3nt: TGTGCCAGCAGTTCGACAGGGGATGGCTACACCTTC
j_gene: TRBJ1-6; abundance: .; v_gene: TRBV7-9; d_gene: .; CDR3aa: CASRDQGGNSPLHF; CDR3nt: TGTGCCAGCAGGGATCAAGGGGGAAATTCACCCCTCCACTTT
j_gene: TRBJ1-5; abundance: few; v_gene: TRBV5-1; d_gene: .; CDR3aa: CASSLGGVEPQHF; CDR3nt: TGCGCCAGCAGCTTGGGGGGGGTAGAGCCCCAGCATTTT
j_gene: TRBJ2-3; abundance: few; v_gene: TRBV12-3/TRBV12-4; d_gene: .; CDR3aa: CASSLVSGHTDTQYF; CDR3nt: TGTGCCAGCAGTTTAGTCAGCGGACACACAGATACGCAGTATTTT
j_gene: TRBJ1-5; abundance: .; v_gene: TRBV12-3/TRBV12-4; d_gene: TRBD1; CDR3aa: CASSSQGQAGQPQHF; CDR3nt: TGTGCCAGCAGTTCCCAAGGACAGGCAGGTCAGCCCCAGCATTTT
j_gene: TRBJ1-5; abundance: few; v_gene: TRBV20-1; d_gene: .; CDR3aa: CSARDSSNQPQHF; CDR3nt: TGCAGTGCTAGAGATTCTAGCAATCAGCCCCAGCATTTT
j_gene: TRBJ1-5; abundance: .; v_gene: TRBV18; d_gene: TRBD1; CDR3aa: CASSPAGGKSNQPQHF; CDR3nt: TGTGCCAGCTCACCGGCAGGGGGGAAGAGCAATCAGCCCCAGCATTTT
j_gene: TRBJ1-1; abundance: many; v_gene: TRBV29-1; d_gene: .; CDR3aa: CSVDRDGGAAFF; CDR3nt: TGCAGCGTTGACCGGGACGGAGGAGCAGCTTTCTTT
j_gene: TRBJ2-3; abundance: many; v_gene: TRBV5-1; d_gene: .; CDR3aa: CASTQFRAPDTQYF; CDR3nt: TGCGCCAGCACCCAATTTCGAGCGCCAGATACGCAGTATTTT
j_gene: TRBJ2-7; abundance: few; v_gene: TRBV20-1; d_gene: .; CDR3aa: CSARSPRDSLTYEQYF; CDR3nt: TGCAGTGCTAGATCCCCGCGGGACTCCTTAACCTACGAGCAGTACTTC
j_gene: TRBJ1-1; abundance: many; v_gene: TRBV29-1; d_gene: .; CDR3aa: CSVTAWDRLEAFF; CDR3nt: TGCAGCGTTACCGCTTGGGACCGTTTGGAAGCTTTCTTT
j_gene: TRBJ2-3; abundance: many; v_gene: TRBV24-1; d_gene: .; CDR3aa: CATSAASGPRTDTQYF; CDR3nt: TGTGCCACCAGTGCCGCGAGCGGGCCCCGCACAGATACGCAGTATTTT
j_gene: TRBJ1-1; abundance: .; v_gene: TRBV27; d_gene: TRBD1; CDR3aa: CASSSSQGDMNTEAFF; CDR3nt: TGTGCCAGCAGTTCCTCACAGGGGGACATGAACACTGAAGCTTTCTTT
j_gene: TRBJ1-4; abundance: .; v_gene: TRBV12-3/TRBV12-4; d_gene: .; CDR3aa: CASSINSNEKLFF; CDR3nt: TGTGCCAGCAGCATCAATAGTAATGAAAAACTGTTTTTT
j_gene: TRBJ2-3; abundance: few; v_gene: TRBV5-1; d_gene: .; CDR3aa: CASSLKGTSTDTQYF; CDR3nt: TGCGCCAGCAGCTTGAAGGGGACTAGCACAGATACGCAGTATTTT
j_gene: TRBJ2-1; abundance: many; v_gene: TRBV5-8; d_gene: .; CDR3aa: CARREEGNNEQFF; CDR3nt: TGTGCCAGGAGGGAGGAGGGAAACAATGAGCAGTTCTTC
j_gene: TRBJ1-6; abundance: few; v_gene: TRBV7-6; d_gene: .; CDR3aa: CASSLEYGNSPLHF; CDR3nt: TGTGCCAGCAGCTTAGAGTACGGGAATTCACCCCTCCACTTT
j_gene: TRBJ2-7; abundance: few; v_gene: TRBV4-1; d_gene: .; CDR3aa: CASSQVEAGPYEQYF; CDR3nt: TGCGCCAGCAGCCAAGTTGAGGCAGGCCCCTACGAGCAGTACTTC
j_gene: TRBJ2-1; abundance: many; v_gene: TRBV12-3/TRBV12-4; d_gene: TRBD1; CDR3aa: CASSLRGTGDNEQFF; CDR3nt: TGTGCCAGCAGTCTTAGGGGGACAGGGGACAATGAGCAGTTCTTC
j_gene: TRBJ2-1; abundance: few; v_gene: TRBV10-2; d_gene: TRBD1; CDR3aa: CATRQGANEQFF; CDR3nt: TGCGCCACCAGACAGGGGGCTAATGAGCAGTTCTTC
j_gene: TRBJ1-5; abundance: few; v_gene: TRBV12-3/TRBV12-4; d_gene: TRBD1; CDR3aa: CASTLGGGDNQPQHF; CDR3nt: TGTGCCAGCACCCTAGGGGGCGGCGACAATCAGCCCCAGCATTTT
j_gene: TRBJ2-7; abundance: many; v_gene: TRBV27; d_gene: .; CDR3aa: CASSFLGQFYEQYF; CDR3nt: TGTGCCAGCAGTTTTCTCGGGCAGTTCTACGAGCAGTACTTC
j_gene: TRBJ2-5; abundance: many; v_gene: TRBV29-1; d_gene: TRBD1; CDR3aa: CSVGQGRETQYF; CDR3nt: TGCAGCGTTGGACAGGGGAGAGAGACCCAGTACTTC
j_gene: TRBJ1-2; abundance: .; v_gene: TRBV5-1; d_gene: .; CDR3aa: CASSLEGLRGYTF; CDR3nt: TGCGCCAGCAGCTTGGAGGGGCTACGTGGCTACACCTTC
j_gene: TRBJ2-7; abundance: few; v_gene: TRBV6-1; d_gene: .; CDR3aa: CASSRNGDYEQYF; CDR3nt: TGTGCCAGCAGTCGAAACGGGGACTACGAGCAGTACTTC